This TCR beta chain was retrieved from a study of blood T cells in healthy people across ages. Between the trimmed V and J ends, which lost 7 bases and 3 bases, there was a span of 12 bases. The CDR3 runs to 14 residues. In germline, CDR1 is MNHNS, CDR2 SASEGT. Using a J-beta primer mix together with a sample-barcoded 5' primer, a second PCR was run for roughly 7 to 12 cycles. The template-switch adaptor was a 5' adaptor with 12 random nucleotides. It tagged each cDNA molecule. Per sample, CDR3-containing paired-end reads numbered at least 2.5 million. From the 5' RACE reads, TCRdb called clonotypes with MiXCR, one entry per CDR3 protein. Of approximately 810,000 distinct CDR3 sequences in the sample, under 40% were seen once.

Material: blood. This receptor was identified in a man younger than 35 in good health. V usage is TRBV6-1 and J usage is TRBJ1-4; D uncertain. The CDR3 spells CASIALGSNEKLFF. The DNA of the CDR3 is TGTGCCAGCATCGCCCTGGGGTCTAATGAAAAACTGTTTTTT.